A single sample is the source of the 24 T cell receptor beta chains below, sequenced in a study of OX40 agonist ivuxolimab in advanced cancers. Libraries were prepared by immunoSEQ multiplex PCR; TCRdb keeps only in-frame clonotypes and omits some of them. The data contain some 8,000 clones, approximately 72% of them singletons. The source was CD4+ or CD8+ T cells sorted from blood, collected in a trial of the OX40 agonist ivuxolimab. The receptors derive from an adult with an advanced solid tumor such as melanoma, head and neck, liver or kidney cancer.

This clone was detected only a few times. V gene TRBV9 combines with J gene TRBJ1-1, with D possibly being TRBD1 (5 bases). Trimming left V 0 bases short and J 1 base short, with 10 bases between. The CDR3 contains 15 residues. CDR1 and CDR2 from the germline V gene are SGDLS and YYNGEE. DNA of the CDR3: TGTGCCAGCAGCGTAGGGGGGGTTTGGAACACTGAAGCTTTCTTT. Amino acids: CASSVGGVWNTEAFF.

The chain employs TRBV7-9 and TRBJ2-3, with D unclear. This CDR3 contains 14 residues. Germline CDR1 reads SEHNR; CDR2 reads FQNEAQ (reference sequence). Trimming took 5 bases from V and 2 from J, leaving 11 bases between them. The CDR3 here is CASSPDGFTDTQYF. In DNA, the CDR3 is TGTGCCAGCAGCCCGGATGGGTTCACAGATACGCAGTATTTT.

There are a few counts of this clone. The chain is built from TRBV9 and TRBJ2-2, with D uncertain. The V gene's germline CDR1 is SGDLS and CDR2 YYNGEE. The CDR3 spans 15 residues. V was cut by 3 bases and J by 2 bases, with 11 bases left in between. The CDR3 bases are TGTGCCAGCAGCGACAGACTCTTAAACACCGGGGAGCTGTTTTTT. Translation: CASSDRLLNTGELFF.

This chain uses TRBV4-1 with TRBJ1-2; D is perhaps TRBD1 (6 bases). V lost 4 bases to trimming and J lost 2 bases, with 14 bases between them. The CDR3 loop spans 15 amino acids. The germline V gene encodes CDR1 MGHRA and CDR2 YSYEKL. DNA of the CDR3: TGCGCCAGCAGCCTCTTGGCAGGGGCCAACTATGGCTACACCTTC. Translated, it gives CASSLLAGANYGYTF.

The chain is built from TRBV9 and TRBJ2-5, with TRBD2 identical over 10 bases. Germline V lookup: CDR1 SGDLS, CDR2 YYNGEE. The CDR3 sequence is 18 residues long. Trimming removed 0 bases from V and 0 bases from J; junction bases left unmatched: 8. In DNA form, the CDR3 reads TGTGCCAGCAGCGTAGAGGCTAGCGGGGGCCTGTACCAAGAGACCCAGTACTTC. This sequence encodes CASSVEASGGLYQETQYF. The complete variable domain, with remaining parts taken from reference TRBV9 and TRBJ2-5, reads DSGVTQTPKHLITATGQRVTLRCSPRSGDLSVYWYQQSLDQGLQFLIQYYNGEERAKGNILERFSAQQFPDLHSELNLSSLELGDSALYFCASSVEASGGLYQETQYFGPGTRLLVL.

The chain links TRBV6-4 to TRBJ2-1; tentatively, D is TRBD2 (7 bases). The germline V and J ends were trimmed by 2 bases and 9 bases, with 11 bases remaining between them. Germline CDR1 MRHNA, CDR2 SNTAGT. The CDR3 runs to 13 residues. The CDR3 DNA is TGTGCCAGCAGTGACGGGGGGGCGGGTGAGCAGTTCTTC. Translation gives CASSDGGAGEQFF.

This chain links TRBV7-6 with TRBJ2-7, with TRBD1 matching 7 bases. The germline V gene encodes CDR1 SGHVS and CDR2 FNYEAQ. The V gene end was trimmed by 4 bases and the J gene end by 3 bases; junction bases not matched to a gene: 3. This CDR3 has 13 amino acids. The chain's CDR3 is CASSSGQFYEQYF. As DNA, the CDR3 is TGTGCCAGCAGCTCGGGACAGTTCTACGAGCAGTACTTC.

The V and J genes are TRBV11-3 and TRBJ2-1, with a possible D match to TRBD2 (6 bases). The CDR3 runs 14 residues. Per germline, CDR1 SGHNT and CDR2 YENEEA. V was shortened by 3 bases and J by 4 bases, with 10 bases between the two germline ends. In nucleotides, the CDR3 is TGTGCCAGCAGCTTTAGCGGCGGGTACAATGAGCAGTTCTTC. Protein: CASSFSGGYNEQFF.

The chain employs TRBV29-1 and TRBJ2-1; TRBD2 aligns across 7 bases. The germline gives CDR1 SQVTM, CDR2 ANQGSEA. The CDR3 runs 16 residues. Germline trimming cut 4 bases from V and 10 bases from J; bases unmatched to any gene: 19. The CDR3 region has the DNA TGCAGCGTTGTTCGAAACTGGCGGGGGAAATATCGGGAGCAGTTCTTC. This encodes CSVVRNWRGKYREQFF.

This CDR3 is CASSVWGGAYSPLHF. Written as DNA, the CDR3 is TGTGCCAGCAGCGTATGGGGAGGGGCGTATTCACCCCTCCACTTT. The chain employs TRBV9 and TRBJ1-6; tentative D call: TRBD1 (5 bases). V dropped 1 base and J dropped 8 bases, with 13 bases sitting between them. Germline V CDR1 and CDR2: SGDLS, YYNGEE. CDR3 length: 15 residues.

This chain connects TRBV14 to TRBJ2-3; 10 bases fit TRBD2. The CDR3 extends over 14 amino acids. J lost 15 bases, V lost 1 base, and 10 bases had no gene match. CDR1 SGHDN and CDR2 FVKESK come from the germline V gene. The CDR3 nucleotides are TGTGCCAGCAGCCAAGTTGGGACTAGCGCGGGGGAATATTTT. As protein: CASSQVGTSAGEYF.

The rearrangement uses TRBV12-5 and TRBJ1-1; 11 bases map to TRBD1. Germline V lookup: CDR1 LGHNT, CDR2 FRNRAP. This CDR3 is built from 16 residues. J lost 0 bases, V lost 3 bases, and 3 bases had no gene match. This CDR3 is CASGFWTGGLNTEAFF. The CDR3 region has the DNA TGTGCTAGTGGTTTTTGGACAGGGGGCTTGAACACTGAAGCTTTCTTT.

The V call is TRBV5-5, the J call TRBJ1-6; D gene uncertain. CDR1 and CDR2 from the germline V gene are SGHKS and YYEKEE (reference sequence). The CDR3 length is 17 residues. Trimming took off 0 bases at V and 4 bases at J, with 14 bases between the two ends. CDR3 residues: CASSLGARVGYNSPLHF. CDR3 nucleotide sequence: TGTGCCAGCAGCTTGGGAGCGAGGGTTGGGTATAATTCACCCCTCCACTTT. The complete variable domain, with remaining parts taken from reference TRBV5-5 and TRBJ1-6, reads DAGVTQSPTHLIKTRGQQVTLRCSPISGHKSVSWYQQVLGQGPQFIFQYYEKEERGRGNFPDRFSARQFPNYSSELNVNALLLGDSALYLCASSLGARVGYNSPLHFGNGTRLTVT.

About this clone: A much larger clone sits a single nucleotide away, making a read error possible. The chain is built from TRBV6-1 and TRBJ1-5; D unclear. The CDR3 length is 17 residues. Germline assignment: CDR1 MNHNS and CDR2 SASEGT. V lost 1 base, J lost 2 bases, and 15 bases lay in between. CDR3 DNA sequence: TGTGCCAGCAGTGAAGATGGCGGCAGCCATGGCAATCAGCCCCAGCATTTT. This gives the protein CASSEDGGSHGNQPQHF.

The chain recombines TRBV27 with TRBJ2-4; maybe TRBD2 (6 bases). V lost 1 base and J 8 bases, leaving 9 bases between the germline ends. Germline V gene sequence: CDR1 MNHEY, CDR2 SMNVEV (reference sequence). The length of the CDR3 is 13 residues. CDR3 region: CASSLFPGDIQYF. The CDR3 DNA is TGTGCCAGCAGTTTATTCCCGGGAGACATTCAGTACTTC.

In this sample, this clone is medium-sized. The V gene is TRBV9, the J gene TRBJ1-5, with D perhaps TRBD1 (6 bases). Germline V gene data show CDR1 as SGDLS and CDR2 as YYNGEE. The CDR3 spans 16 residues. Trimming took 0 bases from V and 7 from J, leaving 17 bases between them. CDR3 sequence: CASSVDGGPDGQPQHF. CDR3 bases: TGTGCCAGCAGCGTAGACGGGGGCCCGGACGGGCAGCCCCAGCATTTT.

The chain joins TRBV19 to TRBJ2-7, with D maybe TRBD1 (6 bases). The length of the CDR3 is 14 residues. Trimming cost V 3 bases and J 3 bases, with 12 bases left between them. The germline V gene encodes CDR1 LNHDA and CDR2 SQIVND (reference sequence). As DNA, the CDR3 is TGTGCCAGTAGTATCGCAGGGGAACACTACGAGCAGTACTTC. Its protein is CASSIAGEHYEQYF.

The chain joins TRBV7-7 to TRBJ2-7, with 11 bases fitting TRBD2. The CDR3 runs to 14 residues. V shed 4 bases and J 4 bases; nucleotides not matched to a gene: 3. The germline V gene encodes CDR1 SSHAT and CDR2 FNYEAQ (reference sequence). CDR3 residues: CASSSGTSGYEQYF. The CDR3 DNA reads as TGTGCCAGCAGCTCCGGGACTAGCGGTTACGAGCAGTACTTC.

In this sample, this clone turned up a few times. This chain connects TRBV11-2 to TRBJ2-7; no reliable D call. The CDR3 runs to 13 residues. Germline-derived CDR1 and CDR2 are SGHAT and FQNNGV. The V end was cut by 8 bases, the J end by 2 bases, with 13 bases between. The CDR3 protein is CASGDQVPYEQYF. CDR3 coding DNA: TGTGCCAGCGGAGATCAGGTTCCCTACGAGCAGTACTTC. The variable domain in full, completed from reference TRBV11-2 and TRBJ2-7, reads EAGVAQSPRYKIIEKRQSVAFWCNPISGHATLYWYQQILGQGPKLLIQFQNNGVVDDSQLPKDRFSAERLKGVDSTLKIQPAKLEDSAVYLCASGDQVPYEQYFGPGTRLTVT.

J is TRBJ1-6 and V is TRBV11-2; D uncertain. V was trimmed by 0 bases and J by 9 bases, leaving 6 bases between them. Germline V CDR1 and CDR2: SGHAT, FQNNGV. The CDR3 has 13 residues. CDR3 loop: CASSLEWGSPLHF. The CDR3 coding sequence is TGTGCCAGCAGCTTAGAGTGGGGTTCACCCCTCCACTTT.

The chain is built from TRBV15 and TRBJ2-2; 7 nucleotides align to TRBD1. CDR3 length: 18 amino acids. Germline V gene data show CDR1 as LNHNV and CDR2 as YYDKDF (reference sequence). The ends lost 6 bases at V and 0 bases at J; junction bases unmatched: 13. CDR3 in DNA: TGTGCCACCAGAGGACTTGGGACAGCCTCTTCGAACACCGGGGAGCTGTTTTTT. Its translation: CATRGLGTASSNTGELFF.

The V call is TRBV5-5, the J call TRBJ2-7, with D unresolved. Deletions cut 4 bases from V and 7 bases from J, with 15 bases between. The germline gives CDR1 SGHKS, CDR2 YYEKEE (reference sequence). The CDR3 is made up of 13 amino acids. The CDR3 region has the DNA TGTGCCAGCAGCGGTAGTAAGAGGTGGGAGCAGTACTTC. Encoded protein: CASSGSKRWEQYF. The whole variable domain, filled in from reference TRBV5-5 and TRBJ2-7, reads DAGVTQSPTHLIKTRGQQVTLRCSPISGHKSVSWYQQVLGQGPQFIFQYYEKEERGRGNFPDRFSARQFPNYSSELNVNALLLGDSALYLCASSGSKRWEQYFGPGTRLTVT.

In nucleotides, the CDR3 is TGCGCCAGCAGCCCGGGACAGGTCTCCTACGAGCAGTACTTC. Its translation: CASSPGQVSYEQYF. This sequence joins TRBV4-1 and TRBJ2-7; 8 bases match TRBD1. This CDR3 comprises 14 residues. V lost 4 bases to trimming and J lost 0 bases; unmatched junction nucleotides: 2. The germline gives CDR1 MGHRA, CDR2 YSYEKL.

The chain joins TRBV27 to TRBJ1-2; 7 bases agree with TRBD1. The CDR3 extends over 14 amino acids. V trimming: 6 bases; J trimming: 3 bases; junction bases outside the gene matches: 7. CDR1 and CDR2 from the germline V gene are MNHEY and SMNVEV (reference sequence). This chain's CDR3 is CASSPGQPYYGYTF. CDR3 DNA: TGTGCCAGCAGCCCGGGACAGCCTTACTATGGCTACACCTTC.